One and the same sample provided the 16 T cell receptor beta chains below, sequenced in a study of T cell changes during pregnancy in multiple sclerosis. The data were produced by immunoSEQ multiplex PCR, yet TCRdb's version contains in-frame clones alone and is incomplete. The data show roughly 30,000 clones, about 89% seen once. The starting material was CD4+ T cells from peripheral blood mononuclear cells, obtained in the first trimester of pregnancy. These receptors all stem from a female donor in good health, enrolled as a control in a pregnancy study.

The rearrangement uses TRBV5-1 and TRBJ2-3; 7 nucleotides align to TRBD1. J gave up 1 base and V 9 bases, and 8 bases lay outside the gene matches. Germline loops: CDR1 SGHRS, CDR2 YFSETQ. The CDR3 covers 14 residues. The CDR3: CANRGGSRTDTQYF. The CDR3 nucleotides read TGCGCCAACCGAGGGGGCTCGCGCACAGATACGCAGTATTTT.

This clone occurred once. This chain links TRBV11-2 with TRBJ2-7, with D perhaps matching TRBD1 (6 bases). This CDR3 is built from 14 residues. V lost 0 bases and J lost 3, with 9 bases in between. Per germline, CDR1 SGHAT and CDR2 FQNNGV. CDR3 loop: CASSLDGQSYEQYF. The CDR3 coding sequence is TGTGCCAGCAGCTTAGATGGACAGAGCTACGAGCAGTACTTC.

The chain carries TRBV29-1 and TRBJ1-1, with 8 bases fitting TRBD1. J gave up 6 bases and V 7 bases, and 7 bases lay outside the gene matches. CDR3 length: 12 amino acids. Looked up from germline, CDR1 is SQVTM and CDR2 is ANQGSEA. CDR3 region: CSALGQVPEAFF. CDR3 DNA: TGCAGCGCCTTGGGACAGGTCCCTGAAGCTTTCTTT.

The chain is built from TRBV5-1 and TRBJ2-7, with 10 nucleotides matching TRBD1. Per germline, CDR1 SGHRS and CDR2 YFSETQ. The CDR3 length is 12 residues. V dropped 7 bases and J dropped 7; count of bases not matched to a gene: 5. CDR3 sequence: CASGTGVSEQYF. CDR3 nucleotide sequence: TGCGCCAGCGGGACAGGGGTATCTGAGCAGTACTTC.

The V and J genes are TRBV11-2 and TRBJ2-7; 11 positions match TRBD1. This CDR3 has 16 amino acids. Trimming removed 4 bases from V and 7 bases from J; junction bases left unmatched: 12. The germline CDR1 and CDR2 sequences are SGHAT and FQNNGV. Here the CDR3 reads CASSSFGQGAPREQYF. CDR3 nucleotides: TGTGCCAGCAGCTCCTTCGGACAGGGGGCGCCGAGGGAGCAGTACTTC.

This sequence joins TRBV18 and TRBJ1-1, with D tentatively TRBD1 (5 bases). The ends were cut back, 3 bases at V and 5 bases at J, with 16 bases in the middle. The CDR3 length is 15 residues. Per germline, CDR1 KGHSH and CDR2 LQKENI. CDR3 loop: CASSPGSDMGTEAFF. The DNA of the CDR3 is TGTGCCAGCTCACCTGGATCGGACATGGGGACTGAAGCTTTCTTT.

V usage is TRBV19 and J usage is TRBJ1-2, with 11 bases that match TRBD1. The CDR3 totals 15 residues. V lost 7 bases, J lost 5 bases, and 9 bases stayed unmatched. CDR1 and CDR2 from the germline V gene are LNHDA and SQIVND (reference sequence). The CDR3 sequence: CASTEAGTGGYGYTF. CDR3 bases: TGTGCCAGTACGGAGGCCGGGACAGGGGGATATGGCTACACCTTC.

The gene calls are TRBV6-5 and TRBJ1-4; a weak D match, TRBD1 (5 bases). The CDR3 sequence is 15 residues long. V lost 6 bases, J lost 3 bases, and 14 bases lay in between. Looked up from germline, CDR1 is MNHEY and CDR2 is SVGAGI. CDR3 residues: CASSLTTAPNEKLFF. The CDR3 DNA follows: TGTGCCAGCAGCCTCACGACAGCGCCTAATGAAAAACTGTTTTTT.

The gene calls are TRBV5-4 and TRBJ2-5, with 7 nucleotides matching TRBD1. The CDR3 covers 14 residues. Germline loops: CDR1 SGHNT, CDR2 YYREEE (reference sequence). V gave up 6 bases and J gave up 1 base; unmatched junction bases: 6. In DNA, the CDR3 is TGTGCCAGCAAGGTGACAGGGATCCAAGAGACCCAGTACTTC. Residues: CASKVTGIQETQYF. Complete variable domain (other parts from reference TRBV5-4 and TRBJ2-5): ETGVTQSPTHLIKTRGQQVTLRCSSQSGHNTVSWYQQALGQGPQFIFQYYREEENGRGNFPPRFSGLQFPNYSSELNVNALELDDSALYLCASKVTGIQETQYFGPGTRLLVL.

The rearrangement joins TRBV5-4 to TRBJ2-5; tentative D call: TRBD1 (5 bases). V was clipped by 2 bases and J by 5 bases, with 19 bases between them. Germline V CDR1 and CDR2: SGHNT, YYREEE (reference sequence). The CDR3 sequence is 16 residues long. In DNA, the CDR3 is TGTGCCAGCAGCTTTTATATTAGGGGCCCCGGGGAGACCCAGTACTTC. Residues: CASSFYIRGPGETQYF.

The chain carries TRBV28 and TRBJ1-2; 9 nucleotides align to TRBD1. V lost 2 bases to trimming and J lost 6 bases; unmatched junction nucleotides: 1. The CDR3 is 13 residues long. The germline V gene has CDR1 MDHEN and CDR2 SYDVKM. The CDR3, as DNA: TGTGCCAGCAGTTTAGGGACAGGGAATGGCTACACCTTC. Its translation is CASSLGTGNGYTF.

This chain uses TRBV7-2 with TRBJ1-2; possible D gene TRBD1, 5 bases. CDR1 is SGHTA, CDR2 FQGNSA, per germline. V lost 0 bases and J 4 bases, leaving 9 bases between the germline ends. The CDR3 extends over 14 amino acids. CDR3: CASSLAPTGYGYTF. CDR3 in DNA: TGTGCCAGCAGCTTAGCCCCCACAGGCTATGGCTACACCTTC.

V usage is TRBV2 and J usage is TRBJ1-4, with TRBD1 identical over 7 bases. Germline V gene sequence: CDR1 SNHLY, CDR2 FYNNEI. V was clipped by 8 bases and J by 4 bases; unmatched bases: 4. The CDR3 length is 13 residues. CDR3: CASWDRLNEKLFF. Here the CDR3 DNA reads TGTGCCAGCTGGGACAGACTTAATGAAAAACTGTTTTTT. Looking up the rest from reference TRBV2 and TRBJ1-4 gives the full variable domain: EPEVTQTPSHQVTQMGQEVILRCVPISNHLYFYWYRQILGQKVEFLVSFYNNEISEKSEIFDDQFSVERPDGSNFTLKIRSTKLEDSAMYFCASWDRLNEKLFFGSGTQLSVL.

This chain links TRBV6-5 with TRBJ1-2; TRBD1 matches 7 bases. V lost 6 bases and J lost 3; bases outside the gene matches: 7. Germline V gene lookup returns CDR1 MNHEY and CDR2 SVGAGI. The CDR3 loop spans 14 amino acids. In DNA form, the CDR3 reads TGTGCCAGCAGCGTTGACAGGGCAGACTATGGCTACACCTTC. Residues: CASSVDRADYGYTF.

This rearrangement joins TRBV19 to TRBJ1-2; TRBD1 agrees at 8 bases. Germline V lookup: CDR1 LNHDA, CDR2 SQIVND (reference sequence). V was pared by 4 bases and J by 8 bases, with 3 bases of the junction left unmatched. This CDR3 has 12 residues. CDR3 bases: TGTGCCAGTAGTACAGGGGGCCGGGGCTACACCTTC. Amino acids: CASSTGGRGYTF.

CDR3 region: CASSIYGTDTQYF. For the CDR3, the DNA is TGTGCCAGCAGTATATACGGGACAGATACGCAGTATTTT. The gene calls are TRBV27 and TRBJ2-3; D is undetermined. Germline CDR1 reads MNHEY; CDR2 reads SMNVEV (reference sequence). CDR3 length equals 13 residues. The V and J ends lost 5 bases and 3 bases respectively, with 9 bases between them.